The 3 T cell receptor beta chains in this list originate from one sample, sequenced in a study of memory CD4+ T cells and cytomegalovirus serostatus. Using immunoSEQ multiplex PCR, the repertoire was profiled, and TCRdb retains in-frame clones only, with some absent. The sample lists 80,000 to 100,000 clones, about four fifths seen once, with 3.6% in the top ten. Single viable CD3+CD4+CD8-CD45RO+ cells were sorted as the memory CD4+ T cells. The sample was memory CD4+ T cells from blood. These TCRs come from an adult in good health and CMV-seropositive.

This chain connects TRBV2 to TRBJ2-7; the match to TRBD1 covers 9 bases. The CDR3 sequence is 14 residues long. The V segment lost 7 bases and the J segment 0 bases; nucleotides outside the gene matches: 4. Germline assignment: CDR1 SNHLY and CDR2 FYNNEI. The CDR3 is CASIGTGSSYEQYF. CDR3 coding DNA: TGTGCCAGCATTGGGACAGGGAGCTCCTACGAGCAGTACTTC.

This clone was detected a few times. The genes are TRBV4-1 and TRBJ1-4; 7 positions match TRBD1. In germline, CDR1 is MGHRA, CDR2 YSYEKL. The junction had 6 bases not matched to a gene; V was cut back by 4 bases and J by 4 bases. The CDR3 extends over 15 amino acids. The CDR3 here is CASSPGTENNEKLFF. The CDR3 DNA sequence: TGCGCCAGCAGCCCGGGGACAGAGAATAATGAAAAACTGTTTTTT.

The rearrangement links TRBV29-1 to TRBJ2-7, with TRBD1 identical over 7 bases. Germline V gene data show CDR1 as SQVTM and CDR2 as ANQGSEA. CDR3 length equals 15 residues. V lost 4 bases, J lost 4 bases, and 13 bases stayed unmatched. This chain's CDR3 is CSVGSRGTVTYEQYF. For the CDR3, the DNA is TGCAGCGTTGGGAGTAGAGGGACAGTGACTTACGAGCAGTACTTC.